The T cell receptor (beta chain) described here comes from a study of T cell responses to AZD1222 COVID-19 vaccine. Regarding the study as a whole: In all cases, repertoires were sampled only after the peak T cell response. White British people made up most donors, females outnumbered males, and clonal diversity was possibly underestimated.

Here immunoSEQ multiplex PCR was the method, and the copy in TCRdb shows in-frame clones only, minus some. Of under 150,000 clones in the sample, about 90% are singletons; the top ten hold 9% to 9.5%. Comment on this clone: Antigen unknown.

Source: peripheral blood, taken 28 days after the second AZD1222 dose. The source of this sequence is an adult who received the AZD1222 COVID-19 vaccine.

DNA of the CDR3: TGTGCCAGCAGCTTGGAAGGAAAACTGTTTTTT. It translates to CASSLEGKLFF. This chain links TRBV5-6 with TRBJ1-4; no reliable D call. CDR1 SGHDT and CDR2 YYEEEE come from the germline V gene. The ends were cut back, 0 bases at V and 10 bases at J, with 4 bases in the middle. The CDR3 extends over 11 amino acids.